These 4 T cell receptor beta chains originate from one sample sequenced in a study of control samples from healthy donors and cancer patients (dated by TCRdb to about 2020). The protocol used for the library was the immunoSEQ multiplex PCR assay. TCRdb took this table from immuneACCESS and kept in-frame rearrangements with V and J called. Such tables lack part of the clones; where checked against another copy, unresolved V genes explain under half of the gap, and the rest is unexplained. This sample gives about 59,000 clones in total; more than 90% of them show up just once. The top ten clonotypes cover roughly 1.6% of the sample. The sequencing sample was made of PBMCs. The source is a man aged 35 to 55 with colorectal cancer.

The chain links TRBV5-1 to TRBJ2-5; tentative D call: TRBD2 (5 bases). V was pared by 1 base and J by 5 bases, with 21 bases between. Per the germline V gene, CDR1 is SGHRS and CDR2 is YFSETQ. CDR3 length: 17 amino acids. CDR3 in DNA: TGCGCCAGCAGCTTGATTTCCCGGTCAGCCGGCGGGGAGACCCAGTACTTC. Translating gives CASSLISRSAGGETQYF. The whole variable domain, remainder taken from reference TRBV5-1 and TRBJ2-5, is KAGVTQTPRYLIKTRGQQVTLSCSPISGHRSVSWYQQTPGQGLQFLFEYFSETQRNKGNFPGRFSGRQFSNSRSEMNVSTLELGDSALYLCASSLISRSAGGETQYFGPGTRLLVL.

This chain connects TRBV12-3 or TRBV12-4 to TRBJ2-2; D gene ambiguous. Deletions cut 3 bases from V and 7 bases from J, with 6 bases between. The CDR3 consists of 12 residues. DNA for the CDR3: TGTGCCAGCAGTTTTAGGATCGGGGAGCTGTTTTTT. Translated, it gives CASSFRIGELFF.

V is TRBV19 and J is TRBJ2-1; 10 bases agree with TRBD2. The CDR3 loop spans 16 amino acids. Per germline, CDR1 LNHDA and CDR2 SQIVND (reference sequence). With 5 bases clipped from V and 5 bases from J, the junction kept 9 bases outside the gene matches. CDR3: CASSALAGGLNNEQFF. For the CDR3, the DNA is TGTGCCAGTAGTGCTTTAGCGGGGGGCCTCAACAATGAGCAGTTCTTC.

This clone was recorded once. The sample carries other DNA sequences with the same CDR3. The chain joins TRBV6-6 to TRBJ2-4; the match to TRBD1 covers 8 bases. From germline, CDR1 is MNHNY and CDR2 SVGAGI (reference sequence). J gave up 0 bases and V 5 bases, and 12 bases lay outside the gene matches. This CDR3 is 18 amino acids long. DNA for the CDR3: TGTGCCAGCAGTCCGGGGCAGGGGGCCTCCATAGCCAAAAACATTCAGTACTTC. Residues: CASSPGQGASIAKNIQYF.